This T cell receptor beta chain was sequenced for a study of Graves' ophthalmopathy and Graves' hyperthyroidism. TCR beta CDR3 regions were amplified from RNA transcripts. HTBI primers primed a first-round RT-PCR, and a second-round multiplex PCR followed. MiXCR was run by TCRdb on the multiplex PCR reads, yielding one entry per CDR3 protein. The table has around 600,000 distinct CDR3 sequences, about 38% seen once; the top ten hold 3% to 4%. About this clonotype itself: Antigen specificity is unknown.

Trimming pared 0 bases from V and 9 bases from J, leaving 6 bases between. This CDR3 is built from 13 residues. CDR1 and CDR2 from the germline V gene are MGHDK and SYGVNS. Findings of the study overall: Sensitivity reached nearly 71% and specificity roughly 72% when the model predicted ophthalmopathy progression. Thyroid clonotypes that were expanded above 0.001 frequency mostly also appeared in blood.

The TCR was taken from an adult man with Graves' ophthalmopathy. The chain combines TRBV25-1 with TRBJ1-6; possible D gene TRBD1, 5 bases. Source material: peripheral blood. The CDR3 DNA follows: TGTGCCAGCAGTGAATACAGGGCTTCACCCCTCCACTTT. Its protein is CASSEYRASPLHF. The entire variable domain, with the rest obtained from reference TRBV25-1 and TRBJ1-6, is as follows: EADIYQTPRYLVIGTGKKITLECSQTMGHDKMYWYQQDPGMELHLIHYSYGVNSTEKGDLSSESTVSRIRTEHFPLTLESARPSHTSQYLCASSEYRASPLHFGNGTRLTVT.